This T cell receptor beta chain is from a study of T cell responses to AZD1222 COVID-19 vaccine. General study results and limits: A reported finding is that nearly half of spike-specific TCRs target unmutated variant regions. Clonal diversity may have been underestimated in mostly white British donors. Across the whole spike, CD4 TCRs peaked at regions 160-218 and 743-854.

As to this clone: What it binds is not known.

Measured with immunoSEQ multiplex PCR; TCRdb has only the in-frame clones, and not every one. The sample yields around 100,000 clones, just under 95% seen once. The starting material was peripheral blood, obtained on day 0 of AZD1222 vaccination. The TCR originated in an adult in good health.

CDR3 in amino acids: CASISKPGLGQPQHF. CDR3 coding DNA: TGTGCCAGCATTTCCAAGCCAGGGCTTGGTCAGCCCCAGCATTTT. The rearrangement links TRBV27 to TRBJ1-5; TRBD1 might be the D (5 bases). CDR1 and CDR2 from the germline V gene are MNHEY and SMNVEV (reference sequence). The CDR3 is made up of 15 amino acids. V was pared by 7 bases and J by 6 bases, with 19 bases between.